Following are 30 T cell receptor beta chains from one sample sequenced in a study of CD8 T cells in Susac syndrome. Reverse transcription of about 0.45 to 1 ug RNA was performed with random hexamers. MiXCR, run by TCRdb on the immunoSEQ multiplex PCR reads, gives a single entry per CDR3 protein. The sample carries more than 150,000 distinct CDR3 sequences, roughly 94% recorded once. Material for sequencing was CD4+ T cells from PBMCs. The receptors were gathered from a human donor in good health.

This CDR3 is CASSLAQLDTQYF. The DNA of the CDR3 is TGCGCCAGCAGCTTGGCCCAACTAGATACGCAGTATTTT. The chain joins TRBV5-1 to TRBJ2-3; D is undetermined. Germline CDR1 and CDR2: SGHRS and YFSETQ. V dropped 0 bases and J dropped 5 bases, with 7 bases sitting between them. The CDR3 length is 13 residues.

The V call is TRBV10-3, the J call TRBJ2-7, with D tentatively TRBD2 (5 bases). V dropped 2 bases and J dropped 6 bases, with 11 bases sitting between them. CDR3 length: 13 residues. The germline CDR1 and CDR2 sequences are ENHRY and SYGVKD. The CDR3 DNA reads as TGTGCCATCAGTGAGAGGGAGTTCGGCGAGCAGTACTTC. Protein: CAISEREFGEQYF.

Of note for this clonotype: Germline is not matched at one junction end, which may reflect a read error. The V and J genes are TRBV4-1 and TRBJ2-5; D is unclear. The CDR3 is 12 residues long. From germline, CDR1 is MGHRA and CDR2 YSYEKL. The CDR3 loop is CASSPTEETQYF. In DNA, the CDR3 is TGTGCCAGCAGTCCGACGGAAGAGACCCAGTACTTC.

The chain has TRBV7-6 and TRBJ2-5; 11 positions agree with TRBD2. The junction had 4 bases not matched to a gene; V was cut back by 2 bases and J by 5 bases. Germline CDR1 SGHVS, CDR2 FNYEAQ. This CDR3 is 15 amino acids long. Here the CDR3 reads CASSLLGLAGETQYF. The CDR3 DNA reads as TGTGCCAGCAGCTTACTCGGACTAGCGGGCGAGACCCAGTACTTC. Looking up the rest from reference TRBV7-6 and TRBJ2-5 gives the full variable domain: GAGVSQSPRYKVTKRGQDVALRCDPISGHVSLYWYRQALGQGPEFLTYFNYEAQQDKSGLPNDRFSAERPEGSISTLTIQRTEQRDSAMYRCASSLLGLAGETQYFGPGTRLLVL.

As DNA, the CDR3 is TGTGCCAGCTCACCACGGGACAGAAAGGAGCAGTACTTC. Its protein is CASSPRDRKEQYF. V gene TRBV18 combines with J gene TRBJ2-7; TRBD1 aligns across 7 bases. After removal of 1 base from V and 7 bases from J, the junction contained 4 bases not matched to a gene. CDR3 length: 13 amino acids. Germline CDR1 reads KGHSH; CDR2 reads LQKENI.

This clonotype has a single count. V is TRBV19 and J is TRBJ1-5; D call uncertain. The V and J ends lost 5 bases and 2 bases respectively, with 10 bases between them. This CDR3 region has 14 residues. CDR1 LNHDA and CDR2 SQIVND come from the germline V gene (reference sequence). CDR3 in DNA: TGTGCCAGTAGTCCTAGGGTGGGCAATCAGCCCCAGCATTTT. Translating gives CASSPRVGNQPQHF.

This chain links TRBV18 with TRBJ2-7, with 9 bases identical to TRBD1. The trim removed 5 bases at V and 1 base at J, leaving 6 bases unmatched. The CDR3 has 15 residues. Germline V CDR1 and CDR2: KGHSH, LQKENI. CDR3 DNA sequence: TGTGCCAGCTCATTCGACGGGACAGGGTCCTACGAGCAGTACTTC. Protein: CASSFDGTGSYEQYF.

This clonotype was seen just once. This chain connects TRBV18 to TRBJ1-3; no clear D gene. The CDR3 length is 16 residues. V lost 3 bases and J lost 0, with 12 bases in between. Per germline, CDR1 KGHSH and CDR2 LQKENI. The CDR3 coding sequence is TGTGCCAGCTCACCGACCAGAGTAACCTCTGGAAACACCATATATTTT. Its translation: CASSPTRVTSGNTIYF.

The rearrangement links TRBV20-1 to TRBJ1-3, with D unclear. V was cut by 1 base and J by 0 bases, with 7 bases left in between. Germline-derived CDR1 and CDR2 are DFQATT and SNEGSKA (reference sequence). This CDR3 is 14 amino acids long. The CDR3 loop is CSARGWDSGNTIYF. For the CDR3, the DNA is TGCAGTGCTAGAGGGTGGGACTCTGGAAACACCATATATTTT.

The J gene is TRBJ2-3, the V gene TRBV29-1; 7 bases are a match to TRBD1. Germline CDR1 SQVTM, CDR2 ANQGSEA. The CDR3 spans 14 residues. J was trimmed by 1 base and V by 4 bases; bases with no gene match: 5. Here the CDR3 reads CSVGGQYGTDTQYF. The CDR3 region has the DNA TGCAGCGTTGGGGGACAGTACGGCACAGATACGCAGTATTTT.

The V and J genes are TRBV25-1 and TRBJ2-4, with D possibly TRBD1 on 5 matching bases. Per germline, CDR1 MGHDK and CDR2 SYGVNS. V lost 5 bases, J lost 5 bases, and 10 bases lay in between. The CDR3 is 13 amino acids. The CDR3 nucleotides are TGTGCCAGCAGTAGGGGATCAGAAAACATTCAGTACTTC. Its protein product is CASSRGSENIQYF.

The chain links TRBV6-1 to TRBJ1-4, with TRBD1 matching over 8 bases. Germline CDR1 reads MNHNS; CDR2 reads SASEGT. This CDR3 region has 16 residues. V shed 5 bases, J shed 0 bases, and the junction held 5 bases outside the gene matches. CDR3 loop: CASSRTGPTTNEKLFF. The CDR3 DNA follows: TGTGCCAGCAGTCGGACAGGGCCTACAACTAATGAAAAACTGTTTTTT.

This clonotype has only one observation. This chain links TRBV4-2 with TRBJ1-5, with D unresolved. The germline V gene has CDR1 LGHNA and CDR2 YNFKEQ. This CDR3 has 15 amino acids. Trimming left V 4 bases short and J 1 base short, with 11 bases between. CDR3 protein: CASSRFGGSNQPQHF. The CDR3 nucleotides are TGTGCCAGCAGCCGATTTGGAGGAAGCAATCAGCCCCAGCATTTT.

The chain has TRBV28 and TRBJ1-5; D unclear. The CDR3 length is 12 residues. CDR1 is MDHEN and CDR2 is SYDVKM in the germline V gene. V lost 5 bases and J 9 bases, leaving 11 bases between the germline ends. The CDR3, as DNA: TGTGCCAGCAGTGTCAAGACTCGGCCCCAGCATTTT. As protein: CASSVKTRPQHF.

The CDR3 region has the DNA TGTGCCAGCTACTCCGGGGCAGCGCTTACCGGGGAGCTGTTTTTT. Protein product: CASYSGAALTGELFF. This chain uses TRBV12-3 or TRBV12-4 with TRBJ2-2, with D perhaps matching TRBD1 or TRBD2 (5 bases each). V was cut by 8 bases and J by 5 bases, with 18 bases left in between. This CDR3 comprises 15 residues.

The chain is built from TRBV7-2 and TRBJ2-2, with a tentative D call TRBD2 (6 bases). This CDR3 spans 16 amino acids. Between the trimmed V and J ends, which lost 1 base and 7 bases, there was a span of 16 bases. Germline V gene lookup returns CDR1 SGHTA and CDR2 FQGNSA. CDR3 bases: TGTGCCAGCAGCTTAGAAGGATGGTTCGGGGGCGGGGAGCTGTTTTTT. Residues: CASSLEGWFGGGELFF.

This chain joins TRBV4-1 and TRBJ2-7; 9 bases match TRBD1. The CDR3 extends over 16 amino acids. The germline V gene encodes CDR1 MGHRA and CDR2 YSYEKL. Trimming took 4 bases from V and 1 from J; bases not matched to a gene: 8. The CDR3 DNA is TGCGCCAGCAGCCGCCTGGGACAGGGCGGGTCCTACGAGCAGTACTTC. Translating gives CASSRLGQGGSYEQYF.

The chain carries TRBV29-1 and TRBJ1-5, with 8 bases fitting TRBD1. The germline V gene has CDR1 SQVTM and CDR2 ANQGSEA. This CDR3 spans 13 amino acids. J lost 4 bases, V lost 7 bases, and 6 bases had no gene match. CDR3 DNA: TGCAGCGCAGCAACAGGGGGGAATCAGCCCCAGCATTTT. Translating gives CSAATGGNQPQHF.

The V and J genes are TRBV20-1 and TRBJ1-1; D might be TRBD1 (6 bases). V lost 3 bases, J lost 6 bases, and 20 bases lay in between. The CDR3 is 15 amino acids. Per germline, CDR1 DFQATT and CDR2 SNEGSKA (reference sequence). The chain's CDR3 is CSASGGASRTAEAFF. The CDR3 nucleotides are TGCAGTGCTAGCGGGGGCGCGAGCCGAACGGCTGAAGCTTTCTTT.

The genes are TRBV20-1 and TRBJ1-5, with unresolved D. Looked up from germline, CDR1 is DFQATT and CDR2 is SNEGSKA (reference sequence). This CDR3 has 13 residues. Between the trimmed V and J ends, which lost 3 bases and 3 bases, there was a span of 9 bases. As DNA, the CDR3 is TGCAGTGCTAGGGAAGGGTCCAATCAGCCCCAGCATTTT. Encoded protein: CSAREGSNQPQHF.

CDR3 nucleotides: TGTGCCAGCAGGGTTTATAATGAAAAACTGTTTTTT. Translation: CASRVYNEKLFF. V and J are TRBV2 and TRBJ1-4; D remains unclear. This CDR3 has 12 residues. Between the trimmed V and J ends, which lost 6 bases and 4 bases, there was a span of 6 bases. Germline loops: CDR1 SNHLY, CDR2 FYNNEI. Full variable domain (missing parts from reference TRBV2 and TRBJ1-4): EPEVTQTPSHQVTQMGQEVILRCVPISNHLYFYWYRQILGQKVEFLVSFYNNEISEKSEIFDDQFSVERPDGSNFTLKIRSTKLEDSAMYFCASRVYNEKLFFGSGTQLSVL.

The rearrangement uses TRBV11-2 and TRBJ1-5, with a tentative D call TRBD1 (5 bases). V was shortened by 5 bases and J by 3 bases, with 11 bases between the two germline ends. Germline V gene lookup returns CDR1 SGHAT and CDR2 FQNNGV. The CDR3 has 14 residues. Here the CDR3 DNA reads TGTGCCAGCAGCCCGGGACTGAACAATCAGCCCCAGCATTTT. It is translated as CASSPGLNNQPQHF.

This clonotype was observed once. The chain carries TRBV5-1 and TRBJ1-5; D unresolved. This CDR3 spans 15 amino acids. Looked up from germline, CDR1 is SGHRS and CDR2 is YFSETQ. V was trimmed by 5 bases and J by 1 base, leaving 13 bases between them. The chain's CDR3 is CASRFGPESNQPQHF. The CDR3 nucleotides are TGCGCCAGCAGGTTCGGCCCGGAGAGCAATCAGCCCCAGCATTTT.

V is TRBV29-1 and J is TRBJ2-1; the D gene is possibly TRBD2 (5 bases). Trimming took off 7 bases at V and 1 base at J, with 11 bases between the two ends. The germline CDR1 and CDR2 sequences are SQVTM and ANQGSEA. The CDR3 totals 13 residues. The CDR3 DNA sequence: TGCAGCGGGAGGTGGGAGTCCTACAATGAGCAGTTCTTC. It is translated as CSGRWESYNEQFF.

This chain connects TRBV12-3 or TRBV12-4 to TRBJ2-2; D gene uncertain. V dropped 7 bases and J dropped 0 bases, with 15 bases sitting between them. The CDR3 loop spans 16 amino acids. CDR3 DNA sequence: TGTGCCAGCACCGACCGAGACATAACGAACACCGGGGAGCTGTTTTTT. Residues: CASTDRDITNTGELFF.

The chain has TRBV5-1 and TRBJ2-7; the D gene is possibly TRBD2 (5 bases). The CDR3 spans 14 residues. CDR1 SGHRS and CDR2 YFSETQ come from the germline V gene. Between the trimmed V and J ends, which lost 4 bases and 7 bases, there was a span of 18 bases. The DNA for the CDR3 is TGCGCCAGCAGCGACCAGGTCATTTCGGGGGAGCAGTACTTC. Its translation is CASSDQVISGEQYF.

CDR3 loop: CASSLAPFGSSHEQYF. In DNA form, the CDR3 reads TGCGCCAGCAGCTTAGCCCCATTTGGGTCGTCCCACGAGCAGTACTTC. This chain uses TRBV5-1 with TRBJ2-7; no firm D call. From germline, CDR1 is SGHRS and CDR2 YFSETQ. This CDR3 region has 16 residues. Deletions cut 2 bases from V and 5 bases from J, with 20 bases between.

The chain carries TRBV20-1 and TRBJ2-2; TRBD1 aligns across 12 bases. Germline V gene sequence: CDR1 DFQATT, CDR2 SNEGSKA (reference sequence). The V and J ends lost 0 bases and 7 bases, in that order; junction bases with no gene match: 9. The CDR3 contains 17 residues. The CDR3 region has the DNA TGCAGTGCTAGAGATCATGGGACAGGGGGCGACGGCGGGGAGCTGTTTTTT. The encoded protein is CSARDHGTGGDGGELFF.

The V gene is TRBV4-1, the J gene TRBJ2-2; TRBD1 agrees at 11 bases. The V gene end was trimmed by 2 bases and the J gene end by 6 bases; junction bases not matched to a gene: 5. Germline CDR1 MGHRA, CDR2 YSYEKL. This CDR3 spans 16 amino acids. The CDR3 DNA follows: TGCGCCAGCAGCCAACCCCCGGGACAGGGGGCCGGGGAGCTGTTTTTT. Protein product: CASSQPPGQGAGELFF.

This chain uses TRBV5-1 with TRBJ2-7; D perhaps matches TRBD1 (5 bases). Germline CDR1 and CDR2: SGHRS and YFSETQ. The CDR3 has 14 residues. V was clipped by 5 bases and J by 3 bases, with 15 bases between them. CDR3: CASSLKGPNYEQYF. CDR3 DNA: TGCGCCAGCAGTCTAAAGGGGCCAAACTACGAGCAGTACTTC.